These 20 T cell receptor beta chains were sequenced from one sample in a study of early T cells in non-severe SARS-CoV-2 infection. TCRdb passed the 5' RACE reads through MiXCR, listing each CDR3 protein once. The profile shows roughly 60,000 distinct CDR3 sequences, under 10% of them singletons. The source material was whole blood. The source is an adult who was a healthcare worker with PCR-confirmed SARS-CoV-2 infection or an uninfected control (not recorded which).

This clonotype came up many times. The chain employs TRBV9 and TRBJ1-6; D remains ambiguous. CDR3 length: 13 amino acids. V was clipped by 3 bases and J by 3 bases, with 4 bases between them. Germline assignment: CDR1 SGDLS and CDR2 YYNGEE. CDR3: CASSGVYNSPLHF. CDR3 sequence (DNA): TGTGCCAGCAGCGGGGTCTATAATTCACCCCTCCACTTT.

This clonotype was detected many times. J is TRBJ2-7 and V is TRBV28, with D perhaps TRBD1 (6 bases). CDR1 and CDR2 from the germline V gene are MDHEN and SYDVKM. Trimming took 10 bases from V and 0 from J, leaving 28 bases between them. The CDR3 loop spans 18 amino acids. The CDR3 region is CATKPAQDSSITSYEQYF. The CDR3 bases are TGTGCCACCAAACCAGCTCAGGACAGCTCTATCACCTCCTACGAGCAGTACTTC. Looking up the rest from reference TRBV28 and TRBJ2-7 gives the full variable domain: DVKVTQSSRYLVKRTGEKVFLECVQDMDHENMFWYRQDPGLGLRLIYFSYDVKMKEKGDIPEGYSVSREKKERFSLILESASTNQTSMYLCATKPAQDSSITSYEQYFGPGTRLTVT.

The chain couples TRBV20-1 to TRBJ2-5; 10 bases are shared with TRBD2. J lost 5 bases, V lost 0 bases, and 6 bases had no gene match. The CDR3 spans 15 residues. CDR1 and CDR2 from the germline V gene are DFQATT and SNEGSKA (reference sequence). The CDR3 bases are TGCAGTGCTAGAGATCGTCGAGCGGGAGGGGAGACCCAGTACTTC. It translates to CSARDRRAGGETQYF.

In this sample, this clonotype turned up a few times. The chain couples TRBV2 to TRBJ2-3; D may be TRBD2 (7 bases). Trimming took off 4 bases at V and 7 bases at J, with 15 bases between the two ends. Germline CDR1 reads SNHLY; CDR2 reads FYNNEI. The CDR3 spans 14 residues. The CDR3 loop reads CASSANSGTNTQYF. CDR3 DNA: TGTGCCAGCAGTGCGAACAGCGGGACAAATACGCAGTATTTT.

The sample holds many counts of this clonotype. The chain combines TRBV5-6 with TRBJ1-1; D gene ambiguous. V was shortened by 0 bases and J by 1 base, with 4 bases between the two germline ends. Germline CDR1 is SGHDT and CDR2 is YYEEEE. CDR3 length: 13 amino acids. The CDR3 DNA follows: TGTGCCAGCAGCTTGGAACGGAACACTGAAGCTTTCTTT. Amino acid sequence: CASSLERNTEAFF.

This clonotype was picked up many times. The chain has TRBV7-2 and TRBJ2-2; unclear D gene. The CDR3 has 14 residues. V was cut by 3 bases and J by 7 bases, with 12 bases left in between. Germline CDR1 and CDR2: SGHTA and FQGNSA. CDR3 coding DNA: TGTGCCAGCAGCTTCCTGGTGGGGATCGGGGAGCTGTTTTTT. Encoded protein: CASSFLVGIGELFF. The full variable domain, completed using reference TRBV7-2 and TRBJ2-2, is GAGVSQSPSNKVTEKGKDVELRCDPISGHTALYWYRQSLGQGLEFLIYFQGNSAPDKSGLPSDRFSAERTGGSVSTLTIQRTQQEDSAVYLCASSFLVGIGELFFGEGSRLTVL.

This clonotype appeared many times. The CDR3 reads CSARDSGGAKWNTGELFF. CDR3 nucleotides: TGCAGTGCTAGAGATTCGGGGGGCGCTAAATGGAACACCGGGGAGCTGTTTTTT. The chain couples TRBV20-1 to TRBJ2-2, with D possibly TRBD2 on 7 matching bases. The germline CDR1 and CDR2 sequences are DFQATT and SNEGSKA (reference sequence). The ends were cut back, 0 bases at V and 1 base at J, with 18 bases in the middle. There are 18 residues in the CDR3.

This clonotype was counted ten times or more. V is TRBV19 and J is TRBJ1-5; D may be TRBD1 (5 bases). Germline CDR1 and CDR2: LNHDA and SQIVND (reference sequence). CDR3 size: 13 residues. V was trimmed by 1 base and J by 4 bases, leaving 5 bases between them. The CDR3 bases are TGTGCCAGTAGTATAGGGGGGAATCAGCCCCAGCATTTT. Amino acids: CASSIGGNQPQHF.

The table lists this clonotype with many counts. The rearrangement joins TRBV2 to TRBJ2-1; no reliable D call. This CDR3 has 15 amino acids. From germline, CDR1 is SNHLY and CDR2 FYNNEI. With 2 bases removed from V and 0 bases from J, the gap between germline ends came to 8 bases. Here the CDR3 reads CASSERPTSYNEQFF. The CDR3 nucleotides read TGTGCCAGCAGTGAACGCCCGACCTCCTACAATGAGCAGTTCTTC.

The chain employs TRBV20-1 and TRBJ2-7; 11 nucleotides agree with TRBD2. The CDR3 covers 13 residues. Germline trimming cut 6 bases from V and 4 bases from J; bases unmatched to any gene: 5. Germline V lookup: CDR1 DFQATT, CDR2 SNEGSKA (reference sequence). CDR3 region: CSAWGTSGYEQYF. DNA for the CDR3: TGCAGTGCCTGGGGGACTAGCGGTTACGAGCAGTACTTC.

This clonotype was seen repeatedly, ten times or more. The DNA for the CDR3 is TGTGCGGTCGGGCAGAACACCGGGGAGCTGTTTTTT. It codes for CAVGQNTGELFF. The chain combines TRBV19 with TRBJ2-2; D call uncertain. Germline-derived CDR1 and CDR2 are LNHDA and SQIVND (reference sequence). The CDR3 loop spans 12 amino acids.

J is TRBJ1-4 and V is TRBV2; no reliable D call. CDR1 is SNHLY, CDR2 FYNNEI, per germline. Between the trimmed V and J ends, which lost 7 bases and 8 bases, there was a span of 11 bases. This CDR3 has 12 residues. The CDR3 coding sequence is TGTGCCAGCAATGGCAGACTAGAAAAACTGTTTTTT. As protein: CASNGRLEKLFF. Drawing the rest from reference TRBV2 and TRBJ1-4, the complete variable domain is EPEVTQTPSHQVTQMGQEVILRCVPISNHLYFYWYRQILGQKVEFLVSFYNNEISEKSEIFDDQFSVERPDGSNFTLKIRSTKLEDSAMYFCASNGRLEKLFFGSGTQLSVL.

This clonotype was picked up many times. The chain has TRBV12-5 and TRBJ2-1; 7 bases agree with TRBD1. CDR3 length equals 14 residues. The germline V gene has CDR1 LGHNT and CDR2 FRNRAP. The ends lost 6 bases at V and 2 bases at J; junction bases unmatched: 4. The CDR3 bases are TGTGCTAGTGGCCGGGACAGCCCCTACAATGAGCAGTTCTTC. It encodes CASGRDSPYNEQFF.

The table lists this clonotype with a few counts. V is TRBV7-2 and J is TRBJ1-2; 8 nucleotides agree with TRBD1. Germline V gives CDR1 SGHTA, CDR2 FQGNSA. V gave up 4 bases and J gave up 4 bases; unmatched junction bases: 11. The length of the CDR3 is 16 residues. CDR3 DNA: TGTGCCAGCAGCTCCTCGGGACAGGCGACCTTCTATGGCTACACCTTC. This encodes CASSSSGQATFYGYTF.

This clonotype was detected many times. The V gene is TRBV18, the J gene TRBJ1-6, with 7 nucleotides matching TRBD1. Looked up from germline, CDR1 is KGHSH and CDR2 is LQKENI. The junction had 3 bases not matched to a gene; V was cut back by 3 bases and J by 7 bases. This CDR3 has 14 amino acids. The CDR3 reads CASSPDRKNSPLHF. The DNA of the CDR3 is TGTGCCAGCTCACCGGACAGGAAGAATTCACCCCTCCACTTT.

This clonotype was counted many times. The V gene is TRBV20-1, the J gene TRBJ2-5; D gene uncertain. The CDR3 is 14 amino acids. Trimming left V 0 bases short and J 1 base short, with 9 bases between. The germline V gene encodes CDR1 DFQATT and CDR2 SNEGSKA (reference sequence). The CDR3 loop reads CSARDRVGQETQYF. In DNA, the CDR3 is TGCAGTGCTAGAGATCGGGTCGGCCAAGAGACCCAGTACTTC.

On this clonotype: Given a much more abundant clone one base away, this may be a read error. The chain couples TRBV27 to TRBJ1-2; no definite D call. The CDR3 is 13 amino acids. Germline assignment: CDR1 MNHEY and CDR2 SMNVEV (reference sequence). The CDR3 nucleotides are TGTGTCAGCAGCCCGCGGGCTAACTATGGCTACACCTTC. Amino acids: CVSSPRANYGYTF.

This clonotype appeared a few times. V is TRBV20-1 and J is TRBJ2-5, with TRBD2 matching 8 bases. V lost 6 bases to trimming and J lost 8 bases; unmatched junction nucleotides: 17. The CDR3 runs to 15 residues. The V gene's germline CDR1 is DFQATT and CDR2 SNEGSKA (reference sequence). The CDR3 nucleotides read TGCAGTGCCCAAGGCCCGGGACTAGTGATGAGTACCCAGTACTTC. Protein: CSAQGPGLVMSTQYF.

This clonotype showed up many times. The chain has TRBV5-6 and TRBJ1-5, with 8 bases identical to TRBD1. Unmatched junction bases numbered 10, after V lost 4 bases and J lost 7 bases. Germline-derived CDR1 and CDR2 are SGHDT and YYEEEE. The CDR3 runs 15 residues. In nucleotides, the CDR3 is TGTGCCAGCAGCCTACTGGACAGGGCTGACCAGCCCCAGCATTTT. Translation: CASSLLDRADQPQHF.

V and J are TRBV20-1 and TRBJ1-5; TRBD1 matches at 7 bases. V lost 6 bases to trimming and J lost 3 bases; unmatched junction nucleotides: 8. This CDR3 is 14 amino acids long. In germline, CDR1 is DFQATT, CDR2 SNEGSKA (reference sequence). The CDR3 loop reads CSAGAGTVNQPQHF. The CDR3 DNA reads TGCAGTGCGGGGGCCGGGACAGTCAATCAGCCCCAGCATTTT.